This TCR beta chain was sequenced in a study of OX40 agonist ivuxolimab in advanced cancers. Turning to the overall study: Ivuxolimab, which targeted the costimulatory receptor OX40 (CD134), was an agonistic, fully human IgG2 monoclonal antibody. Intravenous ivuxolimab was administered to patients every 2 weeks at six dose levels: 0.01, 0.1, 0.3, 1.5, 3 and 10 mg/kg. Among the roughly 50 dose-escalation patients, about 20 had hepatocellular carcinoma, roughly 15 melanoma, 9 renal cell carcinoma and 9 head and neck cancer. A male proportion of roughly 80% and a mean age of 60 years, ranging from 23 to 79, were recorded for the dose-escalation cohort. Patients were allowed to have had prior anti-PD-1, anti-PD-L1 or anti-CTLA-4 therapy, and about 40% of the dose-escalation patients had been treated with checkpoint inhibitors. Partial responses were achieved by three dose-escalation patients, of whom one had hepatocellular carcinoma and two had cutaneous melanoma. Peripheral TCRbeta sequencing aimed to test whether ivuxolimab altered TCR sequence diversity and caused clonal T-cell expansion. The paper describes the monotherapy dose-escalation part (N ≈ 50 patients) of the phase I trial of ivuxolimab.

Points the paper makes about the study in general: Which antigens the clonally expanded peripheral T cells were specific for was not determined. In the 0.1-3.0 mg/kg groups, partial responders were among the patients with the lowest normalized peripheral clonal expansion, particularly in CD8+ T cells. After ivuxolimab, more expanded clones were found on average in CD8+ T cells than in CD4+ T cells. Clonal expansion of both CD4+ and CD8+ blood T cells was observed from baseline to week 6 at doses 0.1 to 3.0 mg/kg. Low levels of normalized T-cell clonal expansion were also shown by some nonresponding patients.

Patients with a history of autoimmune disease or receiving systemic immunosuppression were excluded from the trial. Peripheral blood for TCR sequencing was drawn from every dose cohort at baseline, at cycle 4 day 1 and at cycle 7 day 1. The samples were taken from a phase I, first-in-human, multicenter, open-label dose-escalation trial of ivuxolimab. The trial enrolled adults with locally advanced or metastatic head and neck squamous cell, hepatocellular, melanoma or renal cell carcinoma. CD4+ and CD8+ T cells were sorted separately from peripheral blood before TCR sequencing. Concerning this clone itself: Which antigen it targets is not known. The input lacks base qualities; no much larger clone sits a single base away.

Trimming leaves V shorter by 5 bases and J shorter by 5 bases, with the junction holding 10 bases beyond the gene matches. From the cysteine up to the phenylalanine, the CDR3 has a length of 15 residues. The read is trimmed to its CDR3 DNA, 45 bases read in frame from base 1. From the germline V gene, CDR1 is MDHEN and CDR2 is SYDVKM. For sequencing of the TCRbeta CDR3 region, genomic DNA was extracted from the sorted cells. The immunoSEQ Assay was used for sequencing of TCRbeta CDR3 regions. TCRdb's version of the immuneACCESS table is confined to in-frame rearrangements and falls short of the full clone set. An unresolved V gene accounts for under half of the shortfall where checked; the remainder is of unknown origin. This sample holds 65,000 to 80,000 clones; over 80% were observed only once. Approximately 0.5% of the sample is in the top ten clones.

The sample in question was CD4+ or CD8+ T cells sorted from blood, obtained in a trial of the OX40 agonist ivuxolimab. The chain uses TRBV28 and TRBJ1-2, and TRBD1 aligns with 8 junction nucleotides. This receptor was obtained from an adult with an advanced solid tumor such as melanoma, head and neck, liver or kidney cancer. The nucleotide sequence reads TGTGCCAGCAGTCCCGTGACAGGGGTACCATATGGCTACACCTTC. The translation is CASSPVTGVPYGYTF.